These T cell receptor beta chains were read from a single sample in a study of vaccination and CD4 T cells after COVID-19. TCRdb used MiXCR to reprocess the PCR reads, holding one entry per CDR3 protein. The data show approximately 20,000 distinct CDR3 sequences, less than 75% seen once. No antigens are known for them. The sequenced sample was CD4+ T cells from blood, cultured in vitro. These receptors all stem from a human donor who had recovered from COVID-19. CDR3s include the opening cysteine and the closing phenylalanine or tryptophan. A D gene is named only where the DNA matches it firmly. A clone size is listed for some rows: how often the clone was seen (once, few, many), or a class if it is expanded.

V gene	CDR3 length	J gene	clone size	D gene	CDR3 DNA	CDR3 protein
TRBV7-2	12	TRBJ2-1	.	.	TGTGCCAGCAGCTTAACGACCAATGAGCAGTTCTTC	CASSLTTNEQFF
TRBV11-2	14	TRBJ1-1	.	.	TGTGCCAGCAGCTTAGAGCAGAGTGGAACTGAAGCTTTCTTT	CASSLEQSGTEAFF
TRBV27	14	TRBJ1-1	.	.	TGTGCCAGCAGTTTAGGGGGTTATAGGACTGAAGCTTTCTTT	CASSLGGYRTEAFF
TRBV6-2/TRBV6-3	16	TRBJ1-2	.	TRBD1	TGTGCCAGCAGTTACTTCTCCAGGGGGAAGGGGGTTGGCTACACCTTC	CASSYFSRGKGVGYTF
TRBV7-6	17	TRBJ2-6	.	TRBD2	TGTGCCAGCAGCTTAGTGAGCGGGAGAACTGGGGCCAACGTCCTGACTTTC	CASSLVSGRTGANVLTF
TRBV12-3/TRBV12-4	15	TRBJ2-6	once	.	TGTGCCAGCAGCACGATGGGGTTCGGGGCCAACGTCCTGACTTTC	CASSTMGFGANVLTF
TRBV28	16	TRBJ1-5	once	.	TGTGCCAGCAGTTTATTCAGGGGTTTTGGCAATCAGCCCCAGCATTTT	CASSLFRGFGNQPQHF
TRBV15	16	TRBJ1-1	.	.	TGTGCCACCAGCAGAGATAGTTTTGGGCAGAACACTGAAGCTTTCTTT	CATSRDSFGQNTEAFF
TRBV7-9	16	TRBJ2-7	.	TRBD2	TGTGCCAGCAGCCCCTCGGGACTAGCGGGAGTTGGCGAGCAGTACTTC	CASSPSGLAGVGEQYF
TRBV24-1	16	TRBJ2-4	.	TRBD2	TGTGCCACCAGTGAAGGCGGGACCGGGGGGAGGGACATTCAGTACTTC	CATSEGGTGGRDIQYF
TRBV6-1	13	TRBJ2-7	.	TRBD1	TGTGCCAGCAGTCGGACAGGGGGTCGCGAGCAGTACTTC	CASSRTGGREQYF
TRBV20-1	15	TRBJ2-5	.	.	TGCAGTGCTCCGACTAGAGGTTCGGCTCAAGAGACCCAGTACTTC	CSAPTRGSAQETQYF
TRBV7-2	18	TRBJ2-5	.	TRBD2	TGTGCCAGCAGTTTTTCTCCGACTAGCGGGAGATGGGAAGAGACCCAGTACTTC	CASSFSPTSGRWEETQYF
TRBV5-1	14	TRBJ2-3	.	TRBD2	TGCGCCAGCAGCTTGGTTAGCGGGACAGATACGCAGTATTTT	CASSLVSGTDTQYF
TRBV10-3	14	TRBJ1-2	.	.	TGTGCCATCAGTGAGTCGGGAAAACAGACGAGCTACACCTTC	CAISESGKQTSYTF
TRBV7-8	16	TRBJ1-2	.	TRBD1	TGTGCCAGCAGCTTAACGCGGGACAGGGGCTTGAGGGGCTACACCTTC	CASSLTRDRGLRGYTF
TRBV12-3/TRBV12-4	18	TRBJ2-3	.	TRBD2	TGTGCCAGCAGTTTAGTAAGGCTAGCGGGATTGGGGACAGATACGCAGTATTTT	CASSLVRLAGLGTDTQYF
TRBV18	14	TRBJ1-1	.	.	TGTGCCAGCTCACCACCGGGGAGGAACACTGAAGCTTTCTTT	CASSPPGRNTEAFF
TRBV6-1	14	TRBJ1-6	.	TRBD1	TGTGCCAGCAGTCCACAGGGGATAAGTGCACCCCTCCACTTT	CASSPQGISAPLHF
TRBV6-2/TRBV6-3	16	TRBJ2-1	.	TRBD2	TGTGCCAGCAGTACGGGACTAGCGAGCTCCTACAATGAGCAGTTCTTC	CASSTGLASSYNEQFF
TRBV20-1	14	TRBJ1-5	.	TRBD1	TGCAGTGCTAGACGACAGGGAGGTGGTCAGCCCCAGCATTTT	CSARRQGGGQPQHF
TRBV19	15	TRBJ2-1	.	TRBD2	TGTGCCAGTGTGACTAGCCCCGGGTCCTACAATGAGCAGTTCTTC	CASVTSPGSYNEQFF
TRBV6-1	14	TRBJ2-7	.	.	TGTGCCAGCAGCCGTAACACCGGGACCTACGAGCAGTACTTC	CASSRNTGTYEQYF
TRBV6-5	15	TRBJ1-5	.	.	TGTGCCAGCAGTTACTCCCGACAGGGCAATCAGCCCCAGCATTTT	CASSYSRQGNQPQHF
TRBV7-7	19	TRBJ2-3	.	.	TGTGCCAGCAGCCCACGTCTTGGACAGCCGGAAAGTCACACAGATACGCAGTATTTT	CASSPRLGQPESHTDTQYF
TRBV19	16	TRBJ1-6	few	.	TGTGCCAGTAGTATTAACGGCTTTCAGAACCCAGTGCCCCTCCACTTT	CASSINGFQNPVPLHF
TRBV28	14	TRBJ1-1	.	.	TGTGCCAGCACCGCGCACAGGACGAACACTGAAGCTATCTTT	CASTAHRTNTEAIF
TRBV20-1	10	TRBJ2-7	few	.	TGCAGTGCGTCCGGGCTTGGGCAGTACTTC	CSASGLGQYF
TRBV6-5	13	TRBJ1-2	once	TRBD1	TGTGCCAGCAGGTACAGGGGGCAGGGTGGCTACACCTTC	CASRYRGQGGYTF
TRBV27	15	TRBJ1-1	few	.	TGTGCCAGCAGTTTTCGGGACGGCATGAACACTGAAGCTTTCTTT	CASSFRDGMNTEAFF
TRBV5-6	12	TRBJ1-2	.	.	TGTGCCAGCAGCTTGGAGGTCCGTGTTTTCACCTTC	CASSLEVRVFTF
TRBV10-3	16	TRBJ2-7	.	.	TGTGCCATCAGGCGCGGACAGTCCCCGGTCTCCTACGAGCAGTACTTC	CAIRRGQSPVSYEQYF
TRBV19	14	TRBJ1-5	.	TRBD1	TGTGCCAGTAGTATCGGGACAGGCAATCAGCCCCAGCATTTT	CASSIGTGNQPQHF
TRBV11-3	14	TRBJ2-3	.	.	TGTGCCAGCAGGTTCCCTGGGTGCACAGATACGCAGTATTTT	CASRFPGCTDTQYF
TRBV12-5	14	TRBJ2-5	.	.	TGTGCTAGTGGTCCAAATACACCACAAGAGACCCAGTACTTC	CASGPNTPQETQYF
TRBV6-1	14	TRBJ1-5	.	.	TGTGCCAGCAGGAGGTTACATGGGGGTCAGCCCCAGCATTTT	CASRRLHGGQPQHF
TRBV6-5	15	TRBJ2-3	.	.	TGTGCCAGCAGTTACACTTATACTAGTCCAGATACGCAGTATTTT	CASSYTYTSPDTQYF
TRBV6-1	17	TRBJ2-2	.	TRBD2	TGTGCCAGCAGTGCGATGGGACTAGCGGTAAACACCGGGGAGCTGTTTTTT	CASSAMGLAVNTGELFF
TRBV5-4	11	TRBJ1-1	.	.	TGTGCCAGCAGCGCAGGGTTTGAAGCTTTCTTT	CASSAGFEAFF
TRBV20-1	14	TRBJ1-2	.	.	TGCAGTGCTAGTTTGGGGGGGTCGGTCGGGGGCTACACCTTC	CSASLGGSVGGYTF